What follows are 2 T cell receptor beta chains derived from one specimen sequenced in a study of technical replicates of blood from a handful of donors. Profiled with immunoSEQ multiplex PCR; TCRdb holds only in-frame clones, not every one. Among roughly 80,000 clones, around 94% were seen once, and the ten largest hold 0.41%. Sequencing was performed on T cells isolated from PBMCs. The receptors were gathered from a human donor in good health.

The gene calls are TRBV9 and TRBJ2-7; D is undetermined. There are 14 residues in the CDR3. Between the trimmed V and J ends, which lost 0 bases and 2 bases, there was a span of 9 bases. Germline lookup yields CDR1 SGDLS and CDR2 YYNGEE. The DNA for the CDR3 is TGTGCCAGCAGCGTAGCAAACAGTGCCTACGAGCAGTACTTC. Translation gives CASSVANSAYEQYF.

V gene TRBV4-2 combines with J gene TRBJ2-7; TRBD2 might be the D (6 bases). From germline, CDR1 is LGHNA and CDR2 YNFKEQ. V was clipped by 0 bases and J by 3 bases, with 18 bases between them. CDR3 size: 17 residues. The CDR3 sequence: CASSQDLRGLGIYEQYF. For the CDR3, the DNA is TGTGCCAGCAGCCAAGATTTACGGGGGTTAGGTATCTACGAGCAGTACTTC.